This is a list of T cell receptor beta chains from one sample in a study of CD8 T cells in ankylosing spondylitis. TCRdb fed the 5' RACE reads into MiXCR, producing one record per CDR3 protein. The repertoire consists of around 890,000 distinct CDR3 sequences, with 10% to 15% occurring once and the leading ten covering approximately 0.51%. The specimen sequenced was blood, either unsorted or a sorted T cell fraction (not recorded which). Every receptor here comes from a male donor with ankylosing spondylitis. Each CDR3 is given without its conserved first and last residue. The D gene is left open where the match is weak. Only some rows state a clone size, as once, few, many or a class for expanded clones.

CDR3 protein	clone size	D gene	J gene	V gene
ASSQDRATNEKLF	many	NA	TRBJ1-4	TRBV4-3
ASSTRTGIYEQY	NA	TRBD1	TRBJ2-7	TRBV7-2
ASSLAGRPGNTIY	NA	NA	TRBJ1-3	TRBV5-1
ASRRQGDLGQPQH	NA	TRBD1	TRBJ1-5	TRBV6-1
SVEWNGVGDTQY	many	NA	TRBJ2-3	TRBV29-1
ASSLSTAENIQY	NA	NA	TRBJ2-4	TRBV5-6
ASSLRGGALLHEQF	many	TRBD2	TRBJ2-1	TRBV7-2
ASSHRGGTEAF	many	NA	TRBJ1-1	TRBV4-3
ASSLRRGSTQY	few	TRBD2	TRBJ2-5	TRBV7-2
ASSLRQGMRTDTQY	NA	TRBD1	TRBJ2-3	TRBV7-9
ASSAPTGQETQY	NA	TRBD1	TRBJ2-5	TRBV9
SVGMGNTEAF	few	NA	TRBJ1-1	TRBV29-1
TSSQDKGQVNYGYT	NA	NA	TRBJ1-2	TRBV1
ASSLSGNNSPLH	few	NA	TRBJ1-6	TRBV12-3/TRBV12-4
ASSERWFSYNEQF	NA	NA	TRBJ2-1	TRBV25-1
ASSLGSVTNTEAF	few	NA	TRBJ1-1	TRBV7-3
SAWKQGSYNEQF	NA	NA	TRBJ2-1	TRBV20-1
ASGIHTQY	few	NA	TRBJ2-3	TRBV28
ASSYRDRRETQY	many	TRBD1	TRBJ2-5	TRBV6-5
ASSPQGSRTEAF	NA	NA	TRBJ1-1	TRBV18
ASRSPSSYGYT	NA	NA	TRBJ1-2	TRBV28
ASSEYVWAGSVPTEAF	few	NA	TRBJ1-1	TRBV2
ASSPFGFGSNQPQH	few	NA	TRBJ1-5	TRBV18
ASSPRGTSGNTGELF	NA	TRBD2	TRBJ2-2	TRBV9
SVKAGGWADTQY	many	TRBD2	TRBJ2-3	TRBV20-1
ASSDRPGNTIY	NA	NA	TRBJ1-3	TRBV6-4